Below, 7 T cell receptor beta chains from the same sample are listed, as sequenced in a study of blood T cell repertoires in COVID-19. TCRdb's table, derived via immunoSEQ multiplex PCR, lists solely in-frame clones and lacks some. The data show about 320,000 clones, with roughly 87% seen just once and about 8.9% held by the top ten. Sample: PBMCs or T cells enriched from blood (not recorded which). Receptors were obtained from a young woman who had recovered from COVID-19.

This clone has a single count. The DNA of the CDR3 is TGCGCCAGCAGCGAAGGGGGCTATGGCTACACCTTC. Translating it yields CASSEGGYGYTF. The chain employs TRBV5-1 and TRBJ1-2, with D possibly matching TRBD1 (6 bases). Germline V gives CDR1 SGHRS, CDR2 YFSETQ. The CDR3 consists of 12 residues. Trimming took off 4 bases at V and 4 bases at J, with 8 bases between the two ends.

The J gene is TRBJ2-7, the V gene TRBV11-2; D is unclear. Between the trimmed V and J ends, which lost 4 bases and 10 bases, there was a span of 14 bases. The CDR3 is 12 amino acids. The germline V gene encodes CDR1 SGHAT and CDR2 FQNNGV. CDR3 loop: CASSSITEIQYF. The DNA for the CDR3 is TGTGCCAGCAGCTCCATCACAGAGATACAGTACTTC. The whole variable domain, remainder taken from reference TRBV11-2 and TRBJ2-7, is EAGVAQSPRYKIIEKRQSVAFWCNPISGHATLYWYQQILGQGPKLLIQFQNNGVVDDSQLPKDRFSAERLKGVDSTLKIQPAKLEDSAVYLCASSSITEIQYFGPGTRLTVT.

The V call is TRBV4-2, the J call TRBJ1-3, with 8 nucleotides matching TRBD1. Germline CDR1 reads LGHNA; CDR2 reads YNFKEQ. The V gene end was trimmed by 0 bases and the J gene end by 4 bases; junction bases not matched to a gene: 5. There are 16 residues in the CDR3. The CDR3 DNA follows: TGTGCCAGCAGCCAAGAGTGGGGACAGGAAGGAAACACCATATATTTT. This encodes CASSQEWGQEGNTIYF.

V gene TRBV12-3 or TRBV12-4 combines with J gene TRBJ1-1, with a weak D call TRBD1 (6 bases). CDR3 length: 13 residues. V shed 5 bases and J shed 5 bases, with 12 bases lying between them. The CDR3 protein is CASSMRGATEAFF. DNA for the CDR3: TGTGCCAGCAGTATGCGGGGGGCTACTGAAGCTTTCTTT.

The chain carries TRBV6-5 and TRBJ2-7; the match to TRBD1 covers 8 bases. CDR1 and CDR2 from the germline V gene are MNHEY and SVGAGI. The CDR3 loop spans 14 amino acids. The V gene end was trimmed by 4 bases and the J gene end by 2 bases; junction bases not matched to a gene: 4. CDR3 residues: CASSSDRAPYEQYF. CDR3 DNA sequence: TGTGCCAGCAGTTCGGACAGGGCGCCCTACGAGCAGTACTTC.

V is TRBV14 and J is TRBJ2-1, with TRBD1 matching over 11 bases. Germline CDR1 is SGHDN and CDR2 is FVKESK. The CDR3 runs to 17 residues. J gave up 4 bases and V 2 bases, and 7 bases lay outside the gene matches. The CDR3 DNA reads as TGTGCCAGCAGCCAACGACCGGGACAGGGGGGATACAATGAGCAGTTCTTC. Protein sequence: CASSQRPGQGGYNEQFF.

The rearrangement links TRBV19 to TRBJ1-2; D might be TRBD1 (6 bases). The CDR3 totals 13 residues. Germline CDR1 and CDR2: LNHDA and SQIVND (reference sequence). Trimming shortened V by 7 bases and J by 3 bases, and 12 bases separated the two germline ends. DNA for the CDR3: TGTGCCAGTACCTTCGACAGGCACTATGGCTACACCTTC. Translating gives CASTFDRHYGYTF.